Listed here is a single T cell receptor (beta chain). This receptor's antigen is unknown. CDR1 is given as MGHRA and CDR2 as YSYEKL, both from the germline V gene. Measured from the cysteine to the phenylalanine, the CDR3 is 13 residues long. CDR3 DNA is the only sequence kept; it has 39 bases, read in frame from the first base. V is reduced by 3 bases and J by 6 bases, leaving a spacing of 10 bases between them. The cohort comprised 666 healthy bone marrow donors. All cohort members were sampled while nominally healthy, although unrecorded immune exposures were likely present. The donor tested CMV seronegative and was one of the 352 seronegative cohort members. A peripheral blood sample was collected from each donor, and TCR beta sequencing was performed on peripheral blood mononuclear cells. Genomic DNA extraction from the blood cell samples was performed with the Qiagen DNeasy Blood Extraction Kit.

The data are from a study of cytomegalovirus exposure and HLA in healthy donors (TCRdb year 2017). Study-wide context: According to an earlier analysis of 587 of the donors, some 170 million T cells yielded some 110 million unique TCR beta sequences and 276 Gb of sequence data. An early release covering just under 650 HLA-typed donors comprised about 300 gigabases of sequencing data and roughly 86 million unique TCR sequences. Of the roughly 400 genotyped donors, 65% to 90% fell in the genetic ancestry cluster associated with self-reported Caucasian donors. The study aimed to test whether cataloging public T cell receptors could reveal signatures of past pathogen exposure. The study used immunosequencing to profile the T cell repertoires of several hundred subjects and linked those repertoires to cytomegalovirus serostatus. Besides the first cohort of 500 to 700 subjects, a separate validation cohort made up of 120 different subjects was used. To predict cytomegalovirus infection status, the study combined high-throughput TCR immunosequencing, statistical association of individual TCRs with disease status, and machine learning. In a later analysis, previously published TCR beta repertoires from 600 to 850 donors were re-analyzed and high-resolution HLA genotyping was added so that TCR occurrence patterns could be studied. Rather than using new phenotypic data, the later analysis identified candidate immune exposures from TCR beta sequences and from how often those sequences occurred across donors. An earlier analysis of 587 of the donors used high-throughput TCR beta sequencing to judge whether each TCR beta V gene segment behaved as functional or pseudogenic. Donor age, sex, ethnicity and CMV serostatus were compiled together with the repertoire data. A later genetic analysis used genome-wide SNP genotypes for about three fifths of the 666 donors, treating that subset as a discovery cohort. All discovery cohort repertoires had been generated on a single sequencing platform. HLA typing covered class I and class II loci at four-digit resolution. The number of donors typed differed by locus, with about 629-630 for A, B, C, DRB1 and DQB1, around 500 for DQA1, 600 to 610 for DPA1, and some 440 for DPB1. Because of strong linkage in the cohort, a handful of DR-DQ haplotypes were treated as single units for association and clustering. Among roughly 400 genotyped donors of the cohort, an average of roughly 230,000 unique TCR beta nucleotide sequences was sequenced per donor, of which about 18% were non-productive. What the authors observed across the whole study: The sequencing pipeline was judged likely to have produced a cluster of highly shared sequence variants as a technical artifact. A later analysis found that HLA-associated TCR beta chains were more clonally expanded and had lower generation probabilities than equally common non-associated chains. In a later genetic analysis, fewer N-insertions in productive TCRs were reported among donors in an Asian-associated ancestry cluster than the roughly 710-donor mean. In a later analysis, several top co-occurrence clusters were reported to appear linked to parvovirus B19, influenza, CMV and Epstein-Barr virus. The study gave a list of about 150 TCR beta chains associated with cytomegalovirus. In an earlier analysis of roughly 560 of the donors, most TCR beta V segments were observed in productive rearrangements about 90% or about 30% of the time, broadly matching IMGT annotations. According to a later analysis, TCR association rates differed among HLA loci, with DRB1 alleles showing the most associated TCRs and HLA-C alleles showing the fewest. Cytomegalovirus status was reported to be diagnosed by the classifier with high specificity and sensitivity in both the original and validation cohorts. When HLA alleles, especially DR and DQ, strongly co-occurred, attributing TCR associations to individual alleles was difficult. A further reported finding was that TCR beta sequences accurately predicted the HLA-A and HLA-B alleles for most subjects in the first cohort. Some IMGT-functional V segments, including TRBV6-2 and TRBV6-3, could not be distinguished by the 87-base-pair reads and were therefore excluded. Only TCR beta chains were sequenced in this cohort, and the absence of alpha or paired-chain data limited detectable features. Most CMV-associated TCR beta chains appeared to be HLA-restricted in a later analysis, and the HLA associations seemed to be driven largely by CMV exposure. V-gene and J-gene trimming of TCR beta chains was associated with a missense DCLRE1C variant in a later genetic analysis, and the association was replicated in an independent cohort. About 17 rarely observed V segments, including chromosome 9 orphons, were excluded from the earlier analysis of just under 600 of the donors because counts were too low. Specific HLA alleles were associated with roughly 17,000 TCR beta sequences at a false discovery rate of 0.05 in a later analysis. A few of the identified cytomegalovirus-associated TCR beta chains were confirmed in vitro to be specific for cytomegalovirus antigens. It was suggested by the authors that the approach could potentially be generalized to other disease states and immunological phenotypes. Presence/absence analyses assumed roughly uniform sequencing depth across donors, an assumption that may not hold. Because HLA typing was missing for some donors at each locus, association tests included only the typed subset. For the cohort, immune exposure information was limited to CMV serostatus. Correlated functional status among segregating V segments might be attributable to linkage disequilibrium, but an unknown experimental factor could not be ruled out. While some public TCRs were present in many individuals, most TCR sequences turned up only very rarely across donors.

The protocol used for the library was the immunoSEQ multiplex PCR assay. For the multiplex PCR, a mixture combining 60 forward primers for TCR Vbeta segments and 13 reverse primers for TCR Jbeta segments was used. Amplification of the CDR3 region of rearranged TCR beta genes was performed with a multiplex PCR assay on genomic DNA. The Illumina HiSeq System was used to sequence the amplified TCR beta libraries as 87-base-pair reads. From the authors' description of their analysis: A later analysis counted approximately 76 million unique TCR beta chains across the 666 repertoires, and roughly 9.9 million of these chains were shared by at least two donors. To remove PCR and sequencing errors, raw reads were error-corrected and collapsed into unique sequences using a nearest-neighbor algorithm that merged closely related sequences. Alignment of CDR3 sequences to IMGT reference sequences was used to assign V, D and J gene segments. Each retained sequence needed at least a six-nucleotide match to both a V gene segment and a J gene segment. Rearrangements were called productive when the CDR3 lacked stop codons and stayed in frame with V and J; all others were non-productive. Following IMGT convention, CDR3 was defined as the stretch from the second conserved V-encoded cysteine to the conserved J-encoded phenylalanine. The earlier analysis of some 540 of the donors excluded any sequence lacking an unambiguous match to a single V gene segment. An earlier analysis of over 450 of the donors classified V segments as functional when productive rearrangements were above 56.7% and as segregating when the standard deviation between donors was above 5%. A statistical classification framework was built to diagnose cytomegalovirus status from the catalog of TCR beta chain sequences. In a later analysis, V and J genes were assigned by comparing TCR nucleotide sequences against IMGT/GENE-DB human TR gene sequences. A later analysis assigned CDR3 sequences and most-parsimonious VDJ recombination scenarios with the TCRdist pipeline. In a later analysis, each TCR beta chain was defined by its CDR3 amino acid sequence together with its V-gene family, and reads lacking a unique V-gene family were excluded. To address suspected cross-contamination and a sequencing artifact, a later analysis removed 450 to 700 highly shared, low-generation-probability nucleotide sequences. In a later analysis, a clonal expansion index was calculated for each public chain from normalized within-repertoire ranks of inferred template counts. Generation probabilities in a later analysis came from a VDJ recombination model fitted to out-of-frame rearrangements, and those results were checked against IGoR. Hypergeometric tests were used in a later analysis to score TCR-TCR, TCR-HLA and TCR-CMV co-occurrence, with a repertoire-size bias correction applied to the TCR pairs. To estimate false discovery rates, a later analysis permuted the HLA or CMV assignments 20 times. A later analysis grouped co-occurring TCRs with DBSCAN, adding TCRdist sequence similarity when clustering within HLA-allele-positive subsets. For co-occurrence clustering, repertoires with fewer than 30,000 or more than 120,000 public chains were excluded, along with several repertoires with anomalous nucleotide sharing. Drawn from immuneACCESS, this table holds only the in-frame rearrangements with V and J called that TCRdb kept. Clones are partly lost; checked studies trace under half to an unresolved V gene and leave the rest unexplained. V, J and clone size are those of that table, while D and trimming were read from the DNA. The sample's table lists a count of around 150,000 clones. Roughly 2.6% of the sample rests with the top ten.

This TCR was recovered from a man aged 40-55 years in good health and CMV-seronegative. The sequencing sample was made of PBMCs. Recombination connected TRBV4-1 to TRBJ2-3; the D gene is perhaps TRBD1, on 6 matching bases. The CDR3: CASSQWGPDTQYF. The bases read TGCGCCAGCAGCCAGTGGGGGCCGGATACGCAGTATTTT.